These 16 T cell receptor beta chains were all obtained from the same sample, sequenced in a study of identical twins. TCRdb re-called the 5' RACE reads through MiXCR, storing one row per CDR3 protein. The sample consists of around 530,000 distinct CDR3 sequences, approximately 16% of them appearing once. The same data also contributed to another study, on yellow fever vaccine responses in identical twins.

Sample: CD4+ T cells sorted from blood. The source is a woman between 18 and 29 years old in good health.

The CDR3 region is CASSATVGETQYF. CDR3 nucleotide sequence: TGTGCCAGCAGCGCGACAGTGGGGGAGACCCAGTACTTC. The chain uses TRBV7-9 and TRBJ2-5; maybe TRBD1 (5 bases). The CDR3 extends over 13 amino acids. The germline V gene encodes CDR1 SEHNR and CDR2 FQNEAQ (reference sequence). V was trimmed by 5 bases and J by 5 bases, leaving 12 bases between them.

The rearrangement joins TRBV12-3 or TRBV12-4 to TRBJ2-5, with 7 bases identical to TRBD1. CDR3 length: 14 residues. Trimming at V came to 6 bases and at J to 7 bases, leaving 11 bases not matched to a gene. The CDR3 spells CASRPDRLAVTQYF. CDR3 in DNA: TGTGCCAGCAGGCCGGACAGGCTCGCCGTGACCCAGTACTTC.

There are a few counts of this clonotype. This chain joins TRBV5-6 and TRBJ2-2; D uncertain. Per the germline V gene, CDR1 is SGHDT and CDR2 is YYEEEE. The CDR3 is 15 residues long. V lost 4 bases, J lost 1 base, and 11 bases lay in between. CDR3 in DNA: TGTGCCAGCAGCATGGGCACAGTGAACACCGGGGAGCTGTTTTTT. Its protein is CASSMGTVNTGELFF.

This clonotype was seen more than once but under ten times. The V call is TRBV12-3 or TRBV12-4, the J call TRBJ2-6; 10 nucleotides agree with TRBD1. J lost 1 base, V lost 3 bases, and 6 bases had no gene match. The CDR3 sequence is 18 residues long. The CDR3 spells CASSFLRQGASGANVLTF. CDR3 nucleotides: TGTGCCAGCAGTTTTCTGAGACAGGGGGCGTCTGGGGCCAACGTCCTGACTTTC.

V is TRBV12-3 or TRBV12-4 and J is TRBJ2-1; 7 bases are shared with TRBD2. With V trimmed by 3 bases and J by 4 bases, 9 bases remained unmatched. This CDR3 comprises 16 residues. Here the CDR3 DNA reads TGTGCCAGCAGTTTTAGGGCGGGAGAGTCTTACAATGAGCAGTTCTTC. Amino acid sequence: CASSFRAGESYNEQFF.

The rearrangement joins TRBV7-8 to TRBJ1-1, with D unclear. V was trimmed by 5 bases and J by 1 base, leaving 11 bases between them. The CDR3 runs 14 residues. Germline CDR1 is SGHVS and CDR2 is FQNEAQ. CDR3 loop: CASSVRTANTEAFF. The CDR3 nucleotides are TGTGCCAGCAGCGTACGGACGGCGAACACTGAAGCTTTCTTT.

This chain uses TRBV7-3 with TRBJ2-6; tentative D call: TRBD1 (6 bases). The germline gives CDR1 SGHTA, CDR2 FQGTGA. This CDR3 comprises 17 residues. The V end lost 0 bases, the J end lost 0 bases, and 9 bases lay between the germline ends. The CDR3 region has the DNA TGTGCCAGCAGCTTAACGGGGGCAGCCTCTGGGGCCAACGTCCTGACTTTC. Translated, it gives CASSLTGAASGANVLTF.

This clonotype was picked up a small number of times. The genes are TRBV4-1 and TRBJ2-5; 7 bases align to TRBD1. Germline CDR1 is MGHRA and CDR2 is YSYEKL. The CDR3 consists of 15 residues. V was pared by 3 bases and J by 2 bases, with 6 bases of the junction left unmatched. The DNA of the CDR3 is TGCGCCAGCAGCCACACCGGGACAGCTCAAGAGACCCAGTACTTC. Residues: CASSHTGTAQETQYF.

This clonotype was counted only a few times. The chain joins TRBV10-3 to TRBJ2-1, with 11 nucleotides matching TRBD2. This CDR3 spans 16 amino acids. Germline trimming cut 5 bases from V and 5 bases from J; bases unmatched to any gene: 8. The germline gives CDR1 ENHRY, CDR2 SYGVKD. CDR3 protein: CAISLNSGGADNEQFF. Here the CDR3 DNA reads TGTGCCATCAGTCTCAATAGCGGGGGGGCCGACAATGAGCAGTTCTTC.

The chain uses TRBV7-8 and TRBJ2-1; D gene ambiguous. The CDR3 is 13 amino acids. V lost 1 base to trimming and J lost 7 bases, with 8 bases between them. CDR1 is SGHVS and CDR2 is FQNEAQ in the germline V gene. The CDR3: CASSLVRLNEQFF. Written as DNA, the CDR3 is TGTGCCAGCAGCTTAGTGAGACTGAATGAGCAGTTCTTC.

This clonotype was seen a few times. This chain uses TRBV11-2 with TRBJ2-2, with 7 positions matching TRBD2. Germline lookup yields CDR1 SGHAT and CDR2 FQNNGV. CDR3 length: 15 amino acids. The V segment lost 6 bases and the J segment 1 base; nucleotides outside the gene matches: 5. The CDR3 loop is CASRKAGQNTGELFF. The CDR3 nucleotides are TGTGCCAGCAGAAAAGCGGGGCAGAACACCGGGGAGCTGTTTTTT. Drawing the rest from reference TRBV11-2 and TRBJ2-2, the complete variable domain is EAGVAQSPRYKIIEKRQSVAFWCNPISGHATLYWYQQILGQGPKLLIQFQNNGVVDDSQLPKDRFSAERLKGVDSTLKIQPAKLEDSAVYLCASRKAGQNTGELFFGEGSRLTVL.

CDR3 coding DNA: TGCAGCGTAGAACCTTGGGTAGGCAGACCCTACGAGCAGTACGTC. This encodes CSVEPWVGRPYEQYV. J is TRBJ2-7 and V is TRBV29-1, with no clear D. This CDR3 spans 15 amino acids. V was trimmed by 6 bases and J by 2 bases, leaving 20 bases between them. The V gene's germline CDR1 is SQVTM and CDR2 ANQGSEA.

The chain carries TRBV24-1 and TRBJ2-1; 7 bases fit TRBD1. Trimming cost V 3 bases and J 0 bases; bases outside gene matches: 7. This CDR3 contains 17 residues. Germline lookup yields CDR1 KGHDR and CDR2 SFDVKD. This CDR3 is CATSDLAGGSSYNEQFF. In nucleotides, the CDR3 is TGTGCCACCAGTGATCTGGCAGGGGGAAGCTCCTACAATGAGCAGTTCTTC.

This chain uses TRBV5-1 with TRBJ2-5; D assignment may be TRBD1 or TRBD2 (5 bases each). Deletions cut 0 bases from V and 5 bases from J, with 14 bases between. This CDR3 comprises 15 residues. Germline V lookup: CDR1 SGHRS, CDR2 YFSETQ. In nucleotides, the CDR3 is TGCGCCAGCAGCTTGGGGGCAGGGAGAGATGAGACCCAGTACTTC. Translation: CASSLGAGRDETQYF.

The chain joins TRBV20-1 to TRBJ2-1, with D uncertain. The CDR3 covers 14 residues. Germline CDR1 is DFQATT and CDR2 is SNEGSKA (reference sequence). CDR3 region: CSVMGGPSNNEQFF. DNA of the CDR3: TGCAGCGTTATGGGTGGGCCTTCTAACAATGAGCAGTTCTTC.

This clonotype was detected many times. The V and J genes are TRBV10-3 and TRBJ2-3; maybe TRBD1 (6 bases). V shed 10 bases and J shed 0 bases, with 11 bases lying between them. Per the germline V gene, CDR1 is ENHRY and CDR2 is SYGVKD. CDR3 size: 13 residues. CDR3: CASAQGSTDTQYF. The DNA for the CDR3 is TGTGCCAGCGCACAGGGTAGCACAGATACGCAGTATTTT.